This T cell receptor (beta chain) was identified during a study of blood T cell repertoires in COVID-19. Overall study context: T cells, B-cell-depleted T cells, or PBMCs supplied cDNA or gDNA.

The recovered donors of Cohort 3 showed two negative PCRs, clearance, or symptom resolution. TCRdb's copy holds only in-frame clones and misses some; the assay was immunoSEQ multiplex PCR. The sample gives about 150,000 clones, roughly 90% of which show up once; around 6.7% is in the top ten. This CDR3 comprises 15 residues. V was shortened by 2 bases and J by 2 bases, with 13 bases between the two germline ends. The germline V gene has CDR1 MNHEY and CDR2 SMNVEV (reference sequence). Sequencing was carried out using PBMCs or T cells enriched from blood (not recorded which). The TCR was taken from a woman in her fifties or sixties who had recovered from COVID-19. The V gene is TRBV27, the J gene TRBJ2-7; maybe TRBD1 (6 bases). The CDR3 is CASSLAPTGPYEQYF. In DNA, the CDR3 is TGTGCCAGCAGTTTAGCCCCGACAGGCCCCTACGAGCAGTACTTC.